The clone carrying this T cell receptor beta chain came up many times. CDR1 is DFQATT and CDR2 is SNEGSKA in the germline V gene (reference sequence). V lost 6 bases and J lost 0, with 15 bases in between. There are 15 residues in the CDR3. Preparing the TCRbeta library involved the use of unique molecular identifiers. TCRdb itself ran the PCR reads through MiXCR, one entry per CDR3 protein. Among about 230,000 distinct CDR3 sequences listed, around 12% were seen once. The sample comes from a study of T-cell reconstitution after alpha-beta-depleted transplantation in children. This receptor was obtained from a human donor who donated a stem cell graft to a child with acute lymphoblastic leukemia. The chain carries TRBV20-1 and TRBJ1-3; D gene unclear. The sample consisted of PBMCs from the stem cell graft donor, taken from the stem cell graft. CDR3 residues: CSAQQVHLSGNTIYF. DNA for the CDR3: TGCAGTGCCCAGCAGGTTCACCTCTCTGGAAACACCATATATTTT.